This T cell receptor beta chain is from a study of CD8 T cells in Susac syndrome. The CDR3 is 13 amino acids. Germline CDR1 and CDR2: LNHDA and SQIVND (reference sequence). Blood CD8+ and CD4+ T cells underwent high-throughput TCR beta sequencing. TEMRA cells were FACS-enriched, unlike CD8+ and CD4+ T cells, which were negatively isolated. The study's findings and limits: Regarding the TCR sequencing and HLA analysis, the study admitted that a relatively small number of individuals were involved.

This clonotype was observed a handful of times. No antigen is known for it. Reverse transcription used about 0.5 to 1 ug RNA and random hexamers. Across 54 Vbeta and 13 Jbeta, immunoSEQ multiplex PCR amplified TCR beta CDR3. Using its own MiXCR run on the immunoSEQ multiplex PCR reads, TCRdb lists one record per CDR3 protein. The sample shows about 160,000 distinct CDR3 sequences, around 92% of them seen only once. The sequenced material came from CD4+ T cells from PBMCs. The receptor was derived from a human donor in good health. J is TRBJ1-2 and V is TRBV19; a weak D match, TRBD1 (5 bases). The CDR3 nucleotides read TGTGCTACGGGGCCCCCCGCTGTCTATGGCTACACCTTC. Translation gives CATGPPAVYGYTF.